The rows below give T cell receptor beta chains drawn from one sample of a study of blood T cell repertoires in COVID-19. Sequencing was performed with immunoSEQ multiplex PCR; in TCRdb, only in-frame clones are kept and a portion is missing. This sample has some 16,000 clones, with approximately 78% found just once. Source material: peripheral blood. These receptors were collected from a man older than 75 with active or convalescent COVID-19. Each CDR3 is given with its conserved first and last residue. A D gene is named only where the DNA matches it firmly. Clone size is given for some rows only: seen once, a few or many times, or a class if the clone is expanded.

CDR3nt,CDR3aa,abundance,j_gene,d_gene,v_gene
TGCAGCGTTGGGGGGGTCACTGAAGCTTTCTTT,CSVGGVTEAFF,NA,TRBJ1-1,NA,TRBV29-1
TGCAGTGCGAACCAGGGGGAAAAACTGTTTTTT,CSANQGEKLFF,NA,TRBJ1-4,NA,TRBV20-1
TGTGCCAGTAGTATAGGGGGACAGGGCGGTCAGCCCCAGCATTTT,CASSIGGQGGQPQHF,few,TRBJ1-5,TRBD1,TRBV19
TGTGCCAGCAGCCTCGGGACAGCCTCTGGAAACACCATATATTTT,CASSLGTASGNTIYF,NA,TRBJ1-3,TRBD1,TRBV3-1/TRBV3-2
TGTGCCAGCAACTTGACGACCCGAGGAGGGGGCGCGAATCAGCCCCAGCATTTT,CASNLTTRGGGANQPQHF,NA,TRBJ1-5,TRBD1,TRBV5-6
TGCGCCAGCAGCATGGGACAGCCCTACGAGCAGTACTTC,CASSMGQPYEQYF,few,TRBJ2-7,TRBD1,TRBV5-1
TGTGCCAGCAGTTACCTCCCGACAGGGGGCTATGGCTACACCTTC,CASSYLPTGGYGYTF,NA,TRBJ1-2,TRBD1,TRBV6-5
TGCGCCAGCAGCGCGGACAGGGACTCTGGAAACACCATATATTTT,CASSADRDSGNTIYF,few,TRBJ1-3,TRBD1,TRBV5-1
TGTGCCAGCAGCTTAGGCTTCGGTCGAGATACGCAGTATTTT,CASSLGFGRDTQYF,NA,TRBJ2-3,NA,TRBV7-2
TGTGCCAGCAGCTCTGGACAGGGACTTCGCTATAATTCACCCCTCCACTTT,CASSSGQGLRYNSPLHF,NA,TRBJ1-6,TRBD1,TRBV5-5
TGTGCCAGCAGTGGACAGGGGCTCGAGCAGTACTTC,CASSGQGLEQYF,NA,TRBJ2-7,TRBD1,TRBV2
TGTGCCTGGAGGCCGGTCGGGGGACAGGGCGGCGATGAGCAGTTCTTC,CAWRPVGGQGGDEQFF,once,TRBJ2-1,TRBD1,TRBV30
TGTGCCAGCAGCTTGGGACAGCCAAAAGAGACCCAGTACTTC,CASSLGQPKETQYF,once,TRBJ2-5,NA,TRBV5-6
TGTGCCAGTCGCGTCAGGGGAGTCACTGAAGCTTTCTTT,CASRVRGVTEAFF,NA,TRBJ1-1,NA,TRBV19
TGTGCCAGCAGCTTTGACAGGATGAACACCGGGGAGCTGTTTTTT,CASSFDRMNTGELFF,medium-sized,TRBJ2-2,NA,TRBV7-9
TGTGCCAGCAGTGAATCAGGTCGGGGTGGCACAGATACGCAGTATTTT,CASSESGRGGTDTQYF,once,TRBJ2-3,NA,TRBV25-1
TGCGCCAGCAGCCAGACAGGAAACCAAGAGACCCAGTACTTC,CASSQTGNQETQYF,NA,TRBJ2-5,NA,TRBV4-3
TGTGCCAGCAGCTTAACCGGGATGGTCACTGAAGCTTTCTTT,CASSLTGMVTEAFF,NA,TRBJ1-1,NA,TRBV7-9
TGTGCCAGCAGCCAAAACAAGGGGTCCTACGAGCAGTACTTC,CASSQNKGSYEQYF,NA,TRBJ2-7,NA,TRBV3-1/TRBV3-2
TGCGCCAGCAGCCAAGATGGGAAGGAGGGCACAGGGGGCGCAACAGATACGCAGTATTTT,CASSQDGKEGTGGATDTQYF,NA,TRBJ2-3,TRBD1,TRBV4-3
TGTGCCGTAGGGAGGGGCGGTGGGGCCAACGTCCTGACTTTC,CAVGRGGGANVLTF,few,TRBJ2-6,TRBD2,TRBV30
TGTGCCAGCAGCGGGACAGGGAACTATGGCTACACCTTC,CASSGTGNYGYTF,NA,TRBJ1-2,TRBD1,TRBV3-1/TRBV3-2
TGTGCCAGCAGAACCGGGCAGGGGGAGACCCAGTACTTC,CASRTGQGETQYF,NA,TRBJ2-5,NA,TRBV2
TGTGCCAGCAGTGGCCGAACTGGACAGCTCCAAGAGACCCAGTACTTC,CASSGRTGQLQETQYF,NA,TRBJ2-5,NA,TRBV6-1
TGTGCCAGCAGCCAAGTTCTTAGAGGTTCACCCCTCCACTTT,CASSQVLRGSPLHF,NA,TRBJ1-6,NA,TRBV3-1/TRBV3-2
TGCGCCAGCAGCACAAAAGCCTCTAGCGGGGGTTACAATGAGCAGTTCTTC,CASSTKASSGGYNEQFF,few,TRBJ2-1,TRBD2,TRBV5-1
TGTGCCAGCAGGACTGGGGGGGGGCGAGACAATGAGCAGTTCTTC,CASRTGGGRDNEQFF,NA,TRBJ2-1,NA,TRBV6-5
TGTGCCAGCAGCTGGGGACAGGGGGCGGGCAATCAGCCCCAGCATTTT,CASSWGQGAGNQPQHF,once,TRBJ1-5,TRBD1,TRBV7-2
TGTGCCTGGAGTCCTGGGGGGTTTTACGAGCAGTACTTC,CAWSPGGFYEQYF,NA,TRBJ2-7,NA,TRBV30
TGTGCCAGCAGTTTATCCGGGTTCAATCAGCCCCAGCATTTT,CASSLSGFNQPQHF,NA,TRBJ1-5,NA,TRBV28
TGTGCCAGCAGCCTGGACAGGAGAGCAGATACGCAGTATTTT,CASSLDRRADTQYF,NA,TRBJ2-3,TRBD1,TRBV7-2
TGTGCCAGCAGGGGACCCGCGAGGGACAGCTCCAATCAGCCCCAGCATTTT,CASRGPARDSSNQPQHF,NA,TRBJ1-5,TRBD1,TRBV2
TGCGCCAGCAGCGTGGAGCGGGGGGGCAGGGAGCAGTTCTTC,CASSVERGGREQFF,NA,TRBJ2-1,TRBD2,TRBV5-1
TGTGCCAGCAGCCCAGGGGTCGTCCAGCCCCAGCATTTT,CASSPGVVQPQHF,NA,TRBJ1-5,NA,TRBV6-5
TGTGCCAGCAGAGGGGACAGTAGGGGCTACACCTTC,CASRGDSRGYTF,NA,TRBJ1-2,TRBD1,TRBV12-3/TRBV12-4
TGTGCCAGCAGCCTCTCTTCGGGGACTAATGAAAAACTGTTTTTT,CASSLSSGTNEKLFF,few,TRBJ1-4,NA,TRBV11-3
TGTGCCAGCAGTTTTGACAGGGGGCTTGGCTACACCTTC,CASSFDRGLGYTF,NA,TRBJ1-2,TRBD1,TRBV12-3/TRBV12-4
TGTGCCAGCAGCTTATGGGGCCCAACCTACGAGCAGTACTTC,CASSLWGPTYEQYF,NA,TRBJ2-7,NA,TRBV11-1
TGTGCCACCACGGGACAGGGAGGAAACACCATATATTTT,CATTGQGGNTIYF,few,TRBJ1-3,TRBD1,TRBV28
TGTGCCAGCACCAGCGAGGTAGCGGGCAACTCCTACAATGAGCAGTTCTTC,CASTSEVAGNSYNEQFF,NA,TRBJ2-1,TRBD2,TRBV25-1
TGTGCCAGCAGCGTAGGGACAGGGAGTTCCTACGAGCAGTACTTC,CASSVGTGSSYEQYF,NA,TRBJ2-7,TRBD1,TRBV9
TGTGCCAGCTTTGCGACTAGCGGGAGTGACAATGAGCAGTTCTTC,CASFATSGSDNEQFF,NA,TRBJ2-1,TRBD2,TRBV6-5
TGTGCCAGCAGACTCACAGCCTATGGCTACACCTTC,CASRLTAYGYTF,NA,TRBJ1-2,NA,TRBV6-5
TGCGCCAGCAGTGGGACAGGGTACTATGGCTACACCTTC,CASSGTGYYGYTF,NA,TRBJ1-2,TRBD1,TRBV10-2
TGTGCCACCAGTGATCCGGACACGCTGGGGTACAATGAGCAGTTCTTC,CATSDPDTLGYNEQFF,NA,TRBJ2-1,NA,TRBV24-1
TGTGCCAGCAGCTTAGACCGACTAGCGGAGAGCTCCTACAATGAGCAGTTCTTC,CASSLDRLAESSYNEQFF,NA,TRBJ2-1,TRBD2,TRBV13
TGCAGCGGGGGGGGCACCTCGCCTAATGAAAAACTGTTTTTT,CSGGGTSPNEKLFF,NA,TRBJ1-4,NA,TRBV29-1
TGCAGCGTAAGATACAGTGGTGGCTACACCTTC,CSVRYSGGYTF,NA,TRBJ1-2,NA,TRBV29-1
TGTGCCAGCAGTTTAGCTGGTGAGGCCTGGAGTCAGCCCCAGCATTTT,CASSLAGEAWSQPQHF,NA,TRBJ1-5,NA,TRBV28
TGTGCCAGCAGCCAAGACCGGGGGGCCAAGGAGACCCAGTACTTC,CASSQDRGAKETQYF,NA,TRBJ2-5,NA,TRBV4-2
TGCGCCAGCAGCTCACCGGGACAGGGGGTCTACGAGCAGTACTTC,CASSSPGQGVYEQYF,NA,TRBJ2-7,TRBD1,TRBV5-1
TGTGCCAGCAGCTTAGGGACAGGGGCGAACTACGAGCAGTACTTC,CASSLGTGANYEQYF,NA,TRBJ2-7,TRBD1,TRBV13
TGTGCCAGCAGCGCCGGGACGGGAGACACTGAAGCTTTCTTT,CASSAGTGDTEAFF,NA,TRBJ1-1,NA,TRBV9
TGTGCCAGCAGCCGGGGATACGAGCAGTACTTC,CASSRGYEQYF,NA,TRBJ2-7,NA,TRBV11-2
TGTGCCAGCAGCCCAATATTGTTTAGGACAGGTCACTACGAGCAGTACTTC,CASSPILFRTGHYEQYF,NA,TRBJ2-7,TRBD1,TRBV7-9
TGTGCCAGCAGTTCCGTCAGGTCCTATAGCAATCAGCCCCAGCATTTT,CASSSVRSYSNQPQHF,NA,TRBJ1-5,NA,TRBV6-5
TGCGCCAGCAGTGAGGGAGGGGCAGTTACTGGCTACACCTTC,CASSEGGAVTGYTF,NA,TRBJ1-2,NA,TRBV10-2